Below are 21 T cell receptor beta chains sequenced from a single sample in a study of radiotherapy plus CTLA-4 blockade in lung cancer. Repertoires were generated with immunoSEQ multiplex PCR, while TCRdb's copy carries only in-frame clones and drops some. The data hold about 68,000 clones, with around 79% observed a single time. The starting material was peripheral blood, obtained from a patient treated with radiotherapy plus ipilimumab. The receptor source for this set is a human donor with non-small cell lung cancer who had a complete response to radiotherapy plus ipilimumab.

The chain has TRBV7-2 and TRBJ1-5; D is undetermined. Between the trimmed V and J ends, which lost 5 bases and 5 bases, there was a span of 7 bases. CDR3 length: 12 amino acids. The germline gives CDR1 SGHTA, CDR2 FQGNSA. Here the CDR3 DNA reads TGTGCCAGCAGCGTATCCGATCAGCCCCAGCATTTT. Translation: CASSVSDQPQHF.

This clone has a handful of counts. This chain links TRBV30 with TRBJ2-2; 7 nucleotides align to TRBD2. Germline V gene data show CDR1 as GTSNPN and CDR2 as SVGIG (reference sequence). The CDR3 loop spans 13 amino acids. V gave up 8 bases and J gave up 0 bases; unmatched junction bases: 3. The CDR3 DNA reads TGTGCCCTCACTAGCGCGAACACCGGGGAGCTGTTTTTT. This gives the protein CALTSANTGELFF.

J is TRBJ2-3 and V is TRBV9; D may be TRBD1 or TRBD2 (5 bases each). CDR3 size: 16 residues. The germline V gene has CDR1 SGDLS and CDR2 YYNGEE. V lost 4 bases, J lost 0 bases, and 15 bases lay in between. The CDR3 region is CASSWGTAPSTDTQYF. The DNA for the CDR3 is TGTGCCAGCAGCTGGGGGACCGCGCCTAGCACAGATACGCAGTATTTT.

A few counts support this clone. The chain couples TRBV14 to TRBJ2-5; no firm D call. The CDR3 length is 15 residues. V was pared by 4 bases and J by 4 bases, with 16 bases between. The V gene's germline CDR1 is SGHDN and CDR2 FVKESK. The CDR3 protein is CASSRGEGRRETQYF. CDR3 in DNA: TGTGCCAGCAGCCGCGGAGAAGGACGGCGAGAGACCCAGTACTTC.

This rearrangement joins TRBV7-9 to TRBJ1-6; TRBD1 matches 8 bases. V lost 7 bases to trimming and J lost 7 bases; unmatched junction nucleotides: 9. Germline V lookup: CDR1 SEHNR, CDR2 FQNEAQ (reference sequence). CDR3 size: 15 residues. The CDR3, as DNA: TGTGCCAGCAACTCCGGACAGGGAGGAAATTCACCCCTCCACTTT. Protein: CASNSGQGGNSPLHF.

The chain links TRBV13 to TRBJ2-5, with D uncertain. V was pared by 5 bases and J by 6 bases, with 7 bases between. The V gene's germline CDR1 is PRHDT and CDR2 FYEKMQ (reference sequence). CDR3 length: 11 amino acids. The CDR3 sequence: CASSAGKTQYF. CDR3 nucleotides: TGTGCCAGCAGCGCCGGCAAGACCCAGTACTTC.

The V call is TRBV11-2, the J call TRBJ1-1; possible D gene TRBD1, 5 bases. This CDR3 comprises 14 residues. V lost 0 bases and J 4 bases, leaving 9 bases between the germline ends. Looked up from germline, CDR1 is SGHAT and CDR2 is FQNNGV. DNA of the CDR3: TGTGCCAGCAGCTTAGACAGGGAGGTCACTGAAGCTTTCTTT. It encodes CASSLDREVTEAFF.

The chain is built from TRBV20-1 and TRBJ1-1; TRBD1 aligns across 8 bases. V dropped 3 bases and J dropped 6; count of bases not matched to a gene: 0. Germline CDR1 is DFQATT and CDR2 is SNEGSKA (reference sequence). The CDR3 loop spans 11 amino acids. CDR3 in DNA: TGCAGTGCTAGGACAGGGGCTGAAGCTTTCTTT. Its protein product is CSARTGAEAFF.

The chain employs TRBV5-1 and TRBJ1-1; D unclear. This CDR3 region has 14 residues. Between the trimmed V and J ends, which lost 6 bases and 4 bases, there was a span of 16 bases. From germline, CDR1 is SGHRS and CDR2 YFSETQ. The CDR3, as DNA: TGCGCCAGCACCCTGAGTGGCCCGGGCACTGAAGCTTTCTTT. Translation: CASTLSGPGTEAFF.

V is TRBV7-2 and J is TRBJ2-1, with 9 nucleotides matching TRBD1. V gave up 8 bases and J gave up 1 base; unmatched junction bases: 9. CDR1 and CDR2 from the germline V gene are SGHTA and FQGNSA. This CDR3 has 16 residues. The CDR3 protein is CASRATGQGSYNEQFF. CDR3 coding DNA: TGTGCCAGCCGAGCCACGGGACAGGGATCCTACAATGAGCAGTTCTTC.

The genes are TRBV9 and TRBJ1-2; no firm D call. CDR3 length: 11 amino acids. V was trimmed by 0 bases and J by 10 bases, leaving 7 bases between them. In germline, CDR1 is SGDLS, CDR2 YYNGEE. Here the CDR3 reads CASSVGRDYTF. The CDR3 DNA reads TGTGCCAGCAGCGTAGGAAGGGACTACACCTTC.

This clone was detected a few times. The CDR3 bases are TGTGCCAGCAGTTTACTACCTACCGGGACAGGCTCTGGAGCTTTCTTT. Translating it yields CASSLLPTGTGSGAFF. The V call is TRBV28, the J call TRBJ1-1; 8 bases fit TRBD1. The CDR3 sequence is 16 residues long. V lost 2 bases, J lost 10 bases, and 15 bases stayed unmatched. The V gene's germline CDR1 is MDHEN and CDR2 SYDVKM.

The V call is TRBV10-3, the J call TRBJ2-5; D is possibly TRBD2 (6 bases). Germline CDR1 ENHRY, CDR2 SYGVKD. V was cut by 8 bases and J by 5 bases, with 9 bases left in between. The CDR3 is 11 amino acids. CDR3 sequence reads: CAISEGETQYF. The CDR3 nucleotides read TGTGCCATCTCGGAGGGGGAGACCCAGTACTTC.

The rearrangement links TRBV7-2 to TRBJ2-7; D uncertain. The CDR3 runs 13 residues. Looked up from germline, CDR1 is SGHTA and CDR2 is FQGNSA. V was shortened by 5 bases and J by 3 bases, with 11 bases between the two germline ends. CDR3 nucleotide sequence: TGTGCCAGCAGCACGACTCCCTTCTACGAGCAGTACGTC. Translated: CASSTTPFYEQYV.

This clone was observed a few times. V usage is TRBV11-2 and J usage is TRBJ1-4; 10 bases fit TRBD1. This CDR3 region has 15 residues. Germline V CDR1 and CDR2: SGHAT, FQNNGV. Germline trimming cut 6 bases from V and 5 bases from J; bases unmatched to any gene: 6. CDR3 region: CASRETGGANEKLFF. In nucleotides, the CDR3 is TGTGCCAGCAGGGAGACAGGGGGCGCGAATGAAAAACTGTTTTTT.

J is TRBJ1-1 and V is TRBV11-3; a weak D match, TRBD1 (5 bases). V was shortened by 0 bases and J by 2 bases, with 7 bases between the two germline ends. Germline CDR1 is SGHNT and CDR2 is YENEEA. The CDR3 has 14 residues. This CDR3 is CASSLEGGNTEAFF. The CDR3 bases are TGTGCCAGCAGCTTAGAGGGGGGAAACACTGAAGCTTTCTTT.

The gene calls are TRBV4-1 and TRBJ2-7; TRBD2 is a possible D gene (6 bases). CDR3 size: 15 residues. Germline V gene lookup returns CDR1 MGHRA and CDR2 YSYEKL. V dropped 1 base and J dropped 3 bases, with 13 bases sitting between them. The CDR3 sequence is CASSQVRLASYEQYF. CDR3 DNA sequence: TGCGCCAGCAGCCAAGTTAGGCTAGCGAGCTACGAGCAGTACTTC.

This chain joins TRBV29-1 and TRBJ2-5; D is uncertain. The CDR3 length is 13 residues. Trimming took 6 bases from V and 0 from J, leaving 11 bases between them. Germline CDR1 and CDR2: SQVTM and ANQGSEA. DNA of the CDR3: TGCAGCGTCTTACACGCGTACCAAGAGACCCAGTACTTC. The encoded protein is CSVLHAYQETQYF.

The chain links TRBV5-1 to TRBJ1-2, with 9 positions matching TRBD1. Germline loops: CDR1 SGHRS, CDR2 YFSETQ. This CDR3 comprises 17 residues. Germline trimming cut 2 bases from V and 4 bases from J; bases unmatched to any gene: 12. The CDR3 DNA is TGCGCCAGCAGCTTAGGAACAGGGGGCGCGAGGAGCTATGGCTACACCTTC. This encodes CASSLGTGGARSYGYTF.

This clone appeared a single time. This sequence joins TRBV5-5 and TRBJ2-7; weak D call: TRBD1 (6 bases). The length of the CDR3 is 14 residues. Germline V lookup: CDR1 SGHKS, CDR2 YYEKEE (reference sequence). V was pared by 0 bases and J by 3 bases, with 10 bases between. The CDR3 DNA reads TGTGCCAGCAGCTTGGACGGACAGCGCTACGAGCAGTACGTC. Amino acids: CASSLDGQRYEQYV.

Worth noting for this clone: This clone may be a read error of a much larger clone one base away. The same CDR3 arises from other DNA sequences in this sample as well. The rearrangement uses TRBV30 and TRBJ1-5; D ambiguous. Per germline, CDR1 GTSNPN and CDR2 SVGIG (reference sequence). This CDR3 is built from 13 residues. Trimming cost V 0 bases and J 5 bases, with 8 bases left between them. CDR3 sequence: CAWSVREDQPQHF. The CDR3 coding sequence is TGTGCCTGGAGTGTACGAGAAGATCAGCCCCAGCATTTT.